This record concerns one T cell receptor (beta chain) sequence. Its antigen is not identified. The PCR ran on 60 Vbeta and 13 Jbeta primers. Under the authors' procedure: Later, an analysis found approximately 80 million unique TCR beta chains, and some 10 million of these were shared. Assay: immunoSEQ multiplex PCR; the TCRdb copy retains only in-frame clones and omits some. V, J and clone size were drawn from that table, and D and trimming were deduced from the DNA. The sample shows hundreds of thousands of clones, around 88% of them seen only once. The CDR3 runs 16 residues. Germline V gene lookup returns CDR1 SGHVS and CDR2 FNYEAQ. V was clipped by 2 bases and J by 1 base; unmatched bases: 7. These data are taken from a study of cytomegalovirus exposure and HLA in healthy donors. Study-level results: Within an earlier analysis, most TCR beta V segments proved productive either about 87% or about 30% of the time. The investigators catalogued 160 or so TCR beta chains as cytomegalovirus-associated.

The rearrangement uses TRBV7-6 and TRBJ1-1; 7 bases line up with TRBD1. The sequenced material came from PBMCs. The receptor comes from a woman aged 18-29 years in good health and CMV-seronegative. The CDR3 sequence: CASSLRRQGKNTEAFF. CDR3 bases: TGTGCCAGCAGCTTAAGGAGACAGGGAAAGAACACTGAAGCTTTCTTT.